These 5 T cell receptor beta chains came from one sample sequenced in a study of shared clonotypes between healthy human individuals. Assay used: immunoSEQ multiplex PCR; TCRdb lists only in-frame clones, some missing. Of around 2,000,000 clones detected, over 85% appear once; the ten largest clones hold about 1.1%. Naive CD8 populations comprised CD45RO-negative cells positively selected for CCR7, excluding terminally differentiated effector memory CD45RA+ cells. The sample consisted of naive CD8+ T cells sorted from blood. These receptors all stem from a young man in good health.

V is TRBV6-6 and J is TRBJ2-5; tentatively, D is TRBD1 (6 bases). Germline CDR1 MNHNY, CDR2 SVGAGI (reference sequence). The germline V and J ends were trimmed by 5 bases and 4 bases, with 11 bases remaining between them. CDR3 length: 13 amino acids. CDR3: CASSQGLVETQYF. DNA for the CDR3: TGTGCCAGCAGTCAGGGGTTGGTAGAGACCCAGTACTTC.

Only one count was recorded for this clone. Other DNA sequences from this sample encode an identical CDR3 as well. The genes are TRBV5-1 and TRBJ2-7; tentatively, D is TRBD2 (5 bases). This CDR3 is built from 13 residues. Trimming pared 4 bases from V and 2 bases from J, leaving 10 bases between. CDR1 is SGHRS and CDR2 is YFSETQ in the germline V gene. CDR3 protein: CASSLIGTYEQYF. CDR3 sequence (DNA): TGCGCCAGCAGCCTTATCGGGACCTACGAGCAGTACTTC.

The chain joins TRBV7-9 to TRBJ2-7; D may be TRBD1 (6 bases). Trimming shortened V by 5 bases and J by 2 bases, and 10 bases separated the two germline ends. This CDR3 comprises 13 residues. CDR1 and CDR2 from the germline V gene are SEHNR and FQNEAQ (reference sequence). CDR3 nucleotides: TGTGCCAGCAGCAATCCAGGGGCCTACGAGCAGTACTTC. This codes for CASSNPGAYEQYF.

The rearrangement uses TRBV4-1 and TRBJ1-2; D is unresolved. This CDR3 region has 15 residues. Trimming removed 0 bases from V and 8 bases from J, with 16 bases in between. Germline V gene data show CDR1 as MGHRA and CDR2 as YSYEKL. For the CDR3, the DNA is TGCGCCAGCAGCCAAGATATGGGATCTTACGACGGCTACACCTTC. Translated: CASSQDMGSYDGYTF.

In this sample, this clone turned up once. This chain uses TRBV27 with TRBJ1-1; no reliable D call. Per germline, CDR1 MNHEY and CDR2 SMNVEV (reference sequence). The V end was cut by 2 bases, the J end by 7 bases, with 14 bases between. The CDR3 is 14 residues long. DNA for the CDR3: TGTGCCAGCAGTTTAATGGACGGGGATGATGAAGCTTTCTTT. Translated: CASSLMDGDDEAFF.